The 15 T cell receptor beta chains presented below share a single source sample, sequenced in a study of technical replicates of blood from a few donors. Profiling relied on immunoSEQ multiplex PCR, and the TCRdb table lists in-frame clones only, not all of them. The sample has approximately 76,000 clones; 86% are singletons. Sequences were obtained from PBMCs. The receptors stem from a human donor in good health. Some clones in this sample may be carry-over from other donors' samples.

A few counts support this clone. V is TRBV7-4 and J is TRBJ2-3; 9 nucleotides align to TRBD1. Germline lookup yields CDR1 SGHVT and CDR2 SQSDAQ. V shed 5 bases, J shed 1 base, and the junction held 19 bases outside the gene matches. The CDR3 is 20 amino acids. The CDR3 loop is CASSHRDRELIPSGTDTQYF. The CDR3 DNA sequence: TGTGCCAGCAGCCACCGGGACAGGGAATTAATCCCTTCGGGCACAGATACGCAGTATTTT. Drawing the rest from reference TRBV7-4 and TRBJ2-3, the complete variable domain is GAGVSQSPRYKVAKRGRDVALRCDSISGHVTLYWYRQTLGQGSEVLTYSQSDAQRDKSGRPSGRFSAERPERSVSTLKIQRTEQGDSAVYLCASSHRDRELIPSGTDTQYFGPGTRLTVL.

This sequence joins TRBV7-9 and TRBJ1-6; 8 nucleotides line up with TRBD1. The CDR3 consists of 15 residues. Per the germline V gene, CDR1 is SEHNR and CDR2 is FQNEAQ (reference sequence). V shed 5 bases, J shed 10 bases, and the junction held 10 bases outside the gene matches. CDR3 nucleotide sequence: TGTGCCAGCAGCCCCACCGGACAGGGAAACTCACCCCTCCACTTT. It specifies CASSPTGQGNSPLHF. Supplemented by reference TRBV7-9 and TRBJ1-6, the full variable domain reads DTGVSQNPRHKITKRGQNVTFRCDPISEHNRLYWYRQTLGQGPEFLTYFQNEAQLEKSRLLSDRFSAERPKGSFSTLEIQRTEQGDSAMYLCASSPTGQGNSPLHFGNGTRLTVT.

This chain uses TRBV7-9 with TRBJ2-1, with TRBD1 identical over 8 bases. Losses at the gene ends were 5 bases for V and 1 base for J; bases not matched to a gene: 7. CDR3 length equals 16 residues. Germline CDR1 SEHNR, CDR2 FQNEAQ (reference sequence). The DNA of the CDR3 is TGTGCCAGCAGCGCAATCAGGGGGCCTTCCTACAATGAGCAGTTCTTC. It codes for CASSAIRGPSYNEQFF.

V is TRBV11-2 and J is TRBJ2-1; 15 bases are a match to TRBD2. Per germline, CDR1 SGHAT and CDR2 FQNNGV. The CDR3 consists of 16 residues. V was pared by 4 bases and J by 7 bases, with 5 bases of the junction left unmatched. CDR3: CASSSGLAGGVNEQFF. Written as DNA, the CDR3 is TGTGCCAGCAGCTCGGGACTAGCGGGAGGCGTGAATGAGCAGTTCTTC.

The genes are TRBV25-1 and TRBJ2-1; 9 nucleotides line up with TRBD2. CDR3 length equals 15 residues. Germline V gene sequence: CDR1 MGHDK, CDR2 SYGVNS. The junction had 8 bases not matched to a gene; V was cut back by 3 bases and J by 8 bases. For the CDR3, the DNA is TGTGCCAGCAGTGACTTCGGGACTAGCACCTATGAGCAGTTCTTC. The encoded protein is CASSDFGTSTYEQFF.

The CDR3 bases are TGCGCCAGCAGCCGATCTACTAAGCAGGAGACCCAGTACTTC. Its protein is CASSRSTKQETQYF. The chain couples TRBV5-1 to TRBJ2-5, with D hard to call. Germline values: CDR1 SGHRS, CDR2 YFSETQ. V lost 4 bases and J 5 bases, leaving 15 bases between the germline ends. The CDR3 is 14 amino acids.

This chain joins TRBV30 and TRBJ2-3; weak D call: TRBD1 (7 bases). The CDR3 consists of 13 residues. Germline V gene data show CDR1 as GTSNPN and CDR2 as SVGIG (reference sequence). Trimming took off 7 bases at V and 3 bases at J, with 14 bases between the two ends. As DNA, the CDR3 is TGTGCCTTGCAGACAGGGAGGACAGATACGCAGTATTTT. This gives the protein CALQTGRTDTQYF.

This clone was observed many times. The chain has TRBV13 and TRBJ1-2, with a possible D match to TRBD1 (5 bases). V was shortened by 5 bases and J by 4 bases, with 11 bases between the two germline ends. Per germline, CDR1 PRHDT and CDR2 FYEKMQ (reference sequence). The CDR3 loop spans 13 amino acids. The CDR3 nucleotides are TGTGCCAGCAGCATTCGACAGACCTATGGCTACACCTTC. Its translation: CASSIRQTYGYTF.

The V gene is TRBV4-2, the J gene TRBJ1-5; 9 bases match TRBD1. CDR1 LGHNA and CDR2 YNFKEQ come from the germline V gene. CDR3 length: 15 residues. J gave up 7 bases and V 1 base, and 5 bases lay outside the gene matches. Here the CDR3 reads CASSQGGQGAQPQHF. The CDR3 DNA reads TGTGCCAGCAGCCAAGGGGGACAGGGCGCCCAGCCCCAGCATTTT.

CDR3 nucleotide sequence: TGTGCCAGCAGAGGACTGTCCTACGAGCAGTACTTC. Amino acids: CASRGLSYEQYF. The V call is TRBV5-6, the J call TRBJ2-7, with D possibly matching TRBD2 (5 bases). The CDR3 length is 12 residues. Per the germline V gene, CDR1 is SGHDT and CDR2 is YYEEEE. Trimming removed 5 bases from V and 1 base from J, with 7 bases in between.

The rearrangement joins TRBV9 to TRBJ2-1; 7 bases align to TRBD1. After removal of 1 base from V and 1 base from J, the junction contained 2 bases not matched to a gene. Germline V gene sequence: CDR1 SGDLS, CDR2 YYNGEE. This CDR3 region has 15 residues. CDR3: CASSVNRGSYNEQFF. CDR3 coding DNA: TGTGCCAGCAGCGTAAACAGGGGTTCCTACAATGAGCAGTTCTTC. The full variable domain, with the rest looked up from reference TRBV9 and TRBJ2-1, is DSGVTQTPKHLITATGQRVTLRCSPRSGDLSVYWYQQSLDQGLQFLIQYYNGEERAKGNILERFSAQQFPDLHSELNLSSLELGDSALYFCASSVNRGSYNEQFFGPGTRLTVL.

This chain links TRBV7-9 with TRBJ2-1; 7 bases match TRBD2. The CDR3 is 14 residues long. Trimming cost V 10 bases and J 5 bases; bases outside gene matches: 11. Germline loops: CDR1 SEHNR, CDR2 FQNEAQ (reference sequence). Here the CDR3 reads CAIRRLAGDNEQFF. CDR3 DNA: TGTGCCATCCGAAGGTTGGCGGGGGACAATGAGCAGTTCTTC.

V is TRBV30 and J is TRBJ2-1; D call uncertain. Trimming stripped 3 bases from V and 1 base from J, with 13 bases between. The V gene's germline CDR1 is GTSNPN and CDR2 SVGIG (reference sequence). The CDR3 is 15 amino acids. CDR3 coding DNA: TGTGCCTGGAGCTTGGCGTGGAGATCCTACAATGAGCAGTTCTTC. Translated, it gives CAWSLAWRSYNEQFF.

The V call is TRBV4-1, the J call TRBJ1-4, with 8 nucleotides matching TRBD1. Germline CDR1 reads MGHRA; CDR2 reads YSYEKL. V gave up 0 bases and J gave up 2 bases; unmatched junction bases: 2. The length of the CDR3 is 16 residues. The CDR3 sequence: CASSQDGQGTNEKLFF. In DNA form, the CDR3 reads TGCGCCAGCAGCCAAGATGGACAGGGCACTAATGAAAAACTGTTTTTT.

The chain recombines TRBV5-4 with TRBJ1-4, with D hard to call. The V end was cut by 0 bases, the J end by 7 bases, with 16 bases between. CDR3 size: 16 residues. In germline, CDR1 is SGHNT, CDR2 YYREEE (reference sequence). CDR3 bases: TGTGCCAGCAGCTTGGGCGGGCAGGCCGAAGGTGAAAAACTGTTTTTT. This encodes CASSLGGQAEGEKLFF.